One and the same sample provided the 23 T cell receptor beta chains below, sequenced in a study of blood T cell repertoires in COVID-19. Clones were read by immunoSEQ multiplex PCR, and TCRdb kept only the in-frame ones, dropping some. The sample gives fewer than 250,000 clones, approximately 80% of which show up once; under 2% is in the top ten. The sample taken for sequencing was peripheral blood. Every receptor here comes from a woman of 80 years or more with acute or convalescent COVID-19.

The rearrangement uses TRBV2 and TRBJ2-7; the match to TRBD2 covers 10 bases. The CDR3 runs 15 residues. Trimming cost V 1 base and J 2 bases; bases outside gene matches: 2. Germline V gives CDR1 SNHLY, CDR2 FYNNEI. This chain's CDR3 is CASSEVLAGAYEQYF. CDR3 in DNA: TGTGCCAGCAGTGAAGTCCTAGCGGGAGCCTACGAGCAGTACTTC.

The V call is TRBV6-4, the J call TRBJ1-4, with D maybe TRBD1 (5 bases). This CDR3 region has 17 residues. The germline V and J ends were trimmed by 4 bases and 0 bases, with 15 bases remaining between them. Per the germline V gene, CDR1 is MRHNA and CDR2 is SNTAGT. Written as DNA, the CDR3 is TGTGCCAGCAGTGTGGGGGGGGGTGTCACAACTAATGAAAAACTGTTTTTT. Translation gives CASSVGGGVTTNEKLFF.

The chain has TRBV4-3 and TRBJ2-1, with 11 bases matching TRBD2. The CDR3 runs to 15 residues. V lost 1 base, J lost 9 bases, and 5 bases stayed unmatched. Germline V CDR1 and CDR2: LGHNA, YSLEER. Here the CDR3 DNA reads TGCGCCAGCAGCCAAGGGACTAGCGGGCGCGCTGAGCAGTTCTTC. It codes for CASSQGTSGRAEQFF.

The rearrangement links TRBV28 to TRBJ1-6; weak D call: TRBD1 (6 bases). CDR1 is MDHEN, CDR2 SYDVKM, per germline. The CDR3 is made up of 15 amino acids. V lost 2 bases and J 6 bases, leaving 11 bases between the germline ends. The CDR3 bases are TGTGCCAGCAGTTTAACAGGGCGGTTTAATTCACCCCTCCACTTT. Protein sequence: CASSLTGRFNSPLHF.

The V and J genes are TRBV5-1 and TRBJ2-7; 10 bases match TRBD2. Germline V CDR1 and CDR2: SGHRS, YFSETQ. J gave up 1 base and V 0 bases, and 4 bases lay outside the gene matches. This CDR3 comprises 16 residues. CDR3 DNA: TGCGCCAGCAGCTTGGGGCCAGCGGGAGGGTCCTACGAGCAGTACTTC. Its translation is CASSLGPAGGSYEQYF.

This chain links TRBV6-5 with TRBJ2-1; 10 nucleotides line up with TRBD2. Germline CDR1 MNHEY, CDR2 SVGAGI. The CDR3 is 15 amino acids. V gave up 7 bases and J gave up 8 bases; unmatched junction bases: 11. This chain's CDR3 is CASISSVAGGHEQFF. CDR3 nucleotides: TGTGCCAGCATTAGCTCGGTAGCGGGAGGCCATGAGCAGTTCTTC.

A few counts support this clone. The chain recombines TRBV6-2 or TRBV6-3 with TRBJ1-4; tentatively, D is TRBD1 (5 bases). The CDR3 contains 14 residues. Trimming removed 5 bases at V and 5 bases at J, with 12 bases between. CDR1 and CDR2 from the germline V gene are MNHEY and SVGEGT. As DNA, the CDR3 is TGTGCCAGCAGTCCGCAGGGCTTAAATGAAAAACTGTTTTTT. Translated, it gives CASSPQGLNEKLFF.

The chain combines TRBV6-2 or TRBV6-3 with TRBJ1-1; a weak D match, TRBD1 (6 bases). V lost 0 bases, J lost 1 base, and 18 bases lay in between. Germline V gene sequence: CDR1 MNHEY, CDR2 SVGEGT. The CDR3 totals 18 residues. The CDR3: CASSYSITRGLSNTEAFF. For the CDR3, the DNA is TGTGCCAGCAGTTACTCGATTACGCGGGGGCTCTCGAACACTGAAGCTTTCTTT.

This chain joins TRBV6-6 and TRBJ2-5; D perhaps matches TRBD1 (6 bases). V was clipped by 5 bases and J by 2 bases, with 15 bases between them. CDR1 is MNHNY, CDR2 SVGAGI, per germline (reference sequence). The CDR3 totals 15 residues. CDR3: CASSTLTGTQETQYF. The CDR3 nucleotides read TGTGCCAGCAGTACACTCACAGGGACACAAGAGACCCAGTACTTC.

This chain links TRBV20-1 with TRBJ1-2; TRBD1 might be the D (6 bases). The V gene's germline CDR1 is DFQATT and CDR2 SNEGSKA (reference sequence). There are 14 residues in the CDR3. V was cut by 3 bases and J by 5 bases, with 16 bases left in between. CDR3 loop: CSASGRGRGYGYTF. DNA for the CDR3: TGCAGTGCTAGTGGCAGGGGTAGGGGGTATGGCTACACCTTC.

This clone was recorded once. The gene calls are TRBV4-1 and TRBJ1-2, with 7 bases that match TRBD1. Trimming cost V 1 base and J 6 bases; bases outside gene matches: 5. Per the germline V gene, CDR1 is MGHRA and CDR2 is YSYEKL. This CDR3 comprises 14 residues. The CDR3 region has the DNA TGCGCCAGCAGCCAAGCCGACAGGGTGGATGGCTACACCTTC. This codes for CASSQADRVDGYTF.

This chain joins TRBV28 and TRBJ1-1; possibly TRBD1 for D (5 bases). CDR1 is MDHEN and CDR2 is SYDVKM in the germline V gene. V lost 5 bases and J lost 5, with 18 bases in between. The CDR3 consists of 15 residues. The CDR3 sequence: CASSIGGEGRTEAFF. The CDR3 DNA reads as TGTGCCAGCAGTATCGGGGGGGAGGGAAGGACTGAAGCTTTCTTT. The entire variable domain, with the rest obtained from reference TRBV28 and TRBJ1-1, is as follows: DVKVTQSSRYLVKRTGEKVFLECVQDMDHENMFWYRQDPGLGLRLIYFSYDVKMKEKGDIPEGYSVSREKKERFSLILESASTNQTSMYLCASSIGGEGRTEAFFGQGTRLTVV.

The genes are TRBV7-9 and TRBJ1-4; 7 bases align to TRBD1. Germline CDR1 SEHNR, CDR2 FQNEAQ (reference sequence). V lost 4 bases to trimming and J lost 3 bases; unmatched junction nucleotides: 5. The CDR3 covers 15 residues. The CDR3 DNA follows: TGTGCCAGCAGCTCGAAGGGGGCGGCTAATGAAAAACTGTTTTTT. Amino acids: CASSSKGAANEKLFF.

The rearrangement joins TRBV19 to TRBJ2-3; possibly TRBD2 for D (6 bases). In germline, CDR1 is LNHDA, CDR2 SQIVND (reference sequence). V was shortened by 1 base and J by 0 bases, with 14 bases between the two germline ends. This CDR3 comprises 17 residues. The CDR3 loop reads CASSIGLGGTSTDTQYF. The CDR3 DNA is TGTGCCAGTAGTATAGGATTGGGGGGAACTAGCACAGATACGCAGTATTTT.

The chain couples TRBV10-1 to TRBJ1-2, with 10 bases matching TRBD1. This CDR3 spans 15 amino acids. CDR1 is WNHNN, CDR2 SYGVQD, per germline (reference sequence). The ends lost 6 bases at V and 4 bases at J; junction bases unmatched: 8. CDR3 amino acids: CASSSRQGASYGYTF. Here the CDR3 DNA reads TGCGCCAGCAGCTCTAGACAGGGGGCTTCCTATGGCTACACCTTC.

This clone is a singleton in its sample. The chain is built from TRBV18 and TRBJ1-2; the D is unclear. Germline V gene lookup returns CDR1 KGHSH and CDR2 LQKENI. Trimming shortened V by 1 base and J by 6 bases, and 9 bases separated the two germline ends. This CDR3 has 13 residues. The CDR3 coding sequence is TGTGCCAGCTCACCACGACGGGATGATGGCTACACCTTC. Its protein product is CASSPRRDDGYTF.

The chain couples TRBV7-3 to TRBJ1-1; 8 nucleotides align to TRBD1. From germline, CDR1 is SGHTA and CDR2 FQGTGA. With 5 bases clipped from V and 1 base from J, the junction kept 6 bases outside the gene matches. This CDR3 contains 15 residues. The CDR3 DNA reads TGTGCCAGCAGCCAATTGGACAGGGCGAACACTGAAGCTTTCTTT. Its translation is CASSQLDRANTEAFF. The variable domain in full, with the rest retrieved from reference TRBV7-3 and TRBJ1-1, is GAGVSQTPSNKVTEKGKYVELRCDPISGHTALYWYRQSLGQGPEFLIYFQGTGAADDSGLPNDRFFAVRPEGSVSTLKIQRTERGDSAVYLCASSQLDRANTEAFFGQGTRLTVV.

The chain uses TRBV4-2 and TRBJ1-1, with 10 bases that match TRBD1. The length of the CDR3 is 16 residues. V lost 4 bases to trimming and J lost 0 bases; unmatched junction nucleotides: 5. The V gene's germline CDR1 is LGHNA and CDR2 YNFKEQ. The CDR3 protein is CASSLGGQGLNTEAFF. CDR3 in DNA: TGTGCCAGCAGCCTGGGGGGACAGGGGCTGAACACTGAAGCTTTCTTT.

The chain couples TRBV5-6 to TRBJ1-2; TRBD1 matches at 7 bases. CDR1 is SGHDT, CDR2 YYEEEE, per germline. CDR3 length: 14 residues. V dropped 0 bases and J dropped 5; count of bases not matched to a gene: 4. CDR3 bases: TGTGCCAGCAGCTTGGTCGGGACAGATTATGGCTACACCTTC. Its translation is CASSLVGTDYGYTF.

This clone was found a few times. The chain uses TRBV2 and TRBJ1-1; a weak D match, TRBD1 (6 bases). With 8 bases removed from V and 0 bases from J, the gap between germline ends came to 22 bases. Germline values: CDR1 SNHLY, CDR2 FYNNEI. CDR3 length: 17 residues. The CDR3 DNA follows: TGTGCCAGCCACAGCGATAAGGGGGGGCTGATGAACACTGAAGCTTTCTTT. Protein sequence: CASHSDKGGLMNTEAFF.

J is TRBJ1-2 and V is TRBV27; TRBD1 aligns across 10 bases. CDR3 size: 15 residues. V shed 5 bases and J 1 base; nucleotides not matched to a gene: 4. CDR1 and CDR2 from the germline V gene are MNHEY and SMNVEV (reference sequence). CDR3 sequence (DNA): TGTGCCAGCAGTGACAGGGGGCGCGTTAACTATGGCTACACCTTC. Translation: CASSDRGRVNYGYTF.

This rearrangement joins TRBV27 to TRBJ2-3; D is uncertain. V was trimmed by 4 bases and J by 0 bases, leaving 14 bases between them. CDR1 is MNHEY, CDR2 SMNVEV, per germline (reference sequence). The CDR3 length is 16 residues. As DNA, the CDR3 is TGTGCCAGCAGTTCCTCGTTCTTCACTAGCACAGATACGCAGTATTTT. Residues: CASSSSFFTSTDTQYF.

The chain has TRBV10-3 and TRBJ1-5; D is undetermined. Germline-derived CDR1 and CDR2 are ENHRY and SYGVKD. The CDR3 runs 13 residues. The V end was cut by 4 bases, the J end by 4 bases, with 8 bases between. CDR3 in DNA: TGTGCCATCAGTGGGGCTGCTAATCAGCCCCAGCATTTT. This encodes CAISGAANQPQHF.